The clone carrying this T cell receptor (beta chain) was observed many times. CDR1 and CDR2 (germline): LGHDT, YNNKEL (reference sequence). CDR3 length: 11 residues. V lost 1 base and J lost 7, with 4 bases in between. This sample is part of a study of metastatic and nonmetastatic thyroid tumors. TCRdb re-analyzed the PCR reads through MiXCR. The repertoire holds about 92,000 clones, just under 15% seen once, with roughly 3.9% in the top ten. All patients reached thyroid surgery having received no treatment beforehand. This chain joins TRBV3-1 and TRBJ1-1, with no clear D. Material for sequencing was blood. The receptor comes from a female donor with papillary thyroid cancer or a benign thyroid nodule (not recorded which). Some clones in this sample may be carry-over from other donors' samples. The CDR3 reads CASSQVNEAFF. CDR3 DNA sequence: TGTGCCAGCAGCCAAGTCAATGAAGCTTTCTTT.